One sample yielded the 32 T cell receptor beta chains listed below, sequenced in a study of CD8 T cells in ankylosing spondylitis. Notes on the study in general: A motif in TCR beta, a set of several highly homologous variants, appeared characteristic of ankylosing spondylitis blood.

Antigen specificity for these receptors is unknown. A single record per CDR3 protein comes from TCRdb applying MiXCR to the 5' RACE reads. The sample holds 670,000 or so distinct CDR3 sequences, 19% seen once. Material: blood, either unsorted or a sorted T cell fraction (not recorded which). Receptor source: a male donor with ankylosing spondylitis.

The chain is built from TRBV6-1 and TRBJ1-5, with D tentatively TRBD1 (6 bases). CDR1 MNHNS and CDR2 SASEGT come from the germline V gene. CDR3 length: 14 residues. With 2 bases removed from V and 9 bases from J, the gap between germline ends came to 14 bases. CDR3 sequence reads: CASSERGGGGPQHF. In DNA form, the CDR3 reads TGTGCCAGCAGTGAAAGGGGGGGAGGTGGGCCCCAGCATTTT.

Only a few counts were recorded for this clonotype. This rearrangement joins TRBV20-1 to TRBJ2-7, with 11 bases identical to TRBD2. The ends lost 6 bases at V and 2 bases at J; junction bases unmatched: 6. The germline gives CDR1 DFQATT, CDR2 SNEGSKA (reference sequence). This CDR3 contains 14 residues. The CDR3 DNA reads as TGCAGTGCCGATACTAGCGGGAGTACCTACGAGCAGTACTTC. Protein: CSADTSGSTYEQYF.

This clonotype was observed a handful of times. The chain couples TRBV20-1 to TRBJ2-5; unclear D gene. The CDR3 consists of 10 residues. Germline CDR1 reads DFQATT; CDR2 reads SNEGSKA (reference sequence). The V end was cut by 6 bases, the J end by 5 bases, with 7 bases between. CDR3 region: CSAALETQYF. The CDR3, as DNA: TGCAGTGCAGCACTGGAGACCCAGTACTTC.

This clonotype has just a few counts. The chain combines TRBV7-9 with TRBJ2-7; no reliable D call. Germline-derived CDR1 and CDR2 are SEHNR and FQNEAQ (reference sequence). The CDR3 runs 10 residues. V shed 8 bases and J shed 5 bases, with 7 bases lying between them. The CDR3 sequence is CASGIHEQYF. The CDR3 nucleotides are TGTGCCAGCGGGATACACGAGCAGTACTTC.

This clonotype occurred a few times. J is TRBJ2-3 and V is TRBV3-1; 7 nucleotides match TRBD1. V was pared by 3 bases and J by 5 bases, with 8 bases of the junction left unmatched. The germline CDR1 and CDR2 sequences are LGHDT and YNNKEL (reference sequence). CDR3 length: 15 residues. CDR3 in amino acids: CASSQGQSLRDTQYF. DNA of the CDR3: TGTGCCAGCAGCCAGGGACAGTCATTAAGAGATACGCAGTATTTT.

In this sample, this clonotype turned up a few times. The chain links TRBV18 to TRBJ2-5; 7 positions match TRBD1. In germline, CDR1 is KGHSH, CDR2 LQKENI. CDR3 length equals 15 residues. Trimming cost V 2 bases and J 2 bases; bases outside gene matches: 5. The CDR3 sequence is CASSPFPGQQETQYF. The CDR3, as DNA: TGTGCCAGCTCACCATTCCCGGGACAGCAAGAGACCCAGTACTTC.

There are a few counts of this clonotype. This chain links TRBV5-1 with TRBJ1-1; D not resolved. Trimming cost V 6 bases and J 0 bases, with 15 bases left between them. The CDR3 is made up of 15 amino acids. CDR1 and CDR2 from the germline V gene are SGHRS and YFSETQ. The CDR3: CASNLGQNMNTEAFF. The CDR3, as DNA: TGCGCCAGCAATCTGGGTCAGAATATGAACACTGAAGCTTTCTTT.

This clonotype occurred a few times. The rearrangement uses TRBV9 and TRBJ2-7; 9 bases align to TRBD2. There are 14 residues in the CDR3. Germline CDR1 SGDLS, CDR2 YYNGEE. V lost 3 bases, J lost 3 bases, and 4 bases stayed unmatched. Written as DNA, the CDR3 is TGTGCCAGCAGCGCGGGACTAGCAAACTACGAGCAGTACTTC. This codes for CASSAGLANYEQYF.

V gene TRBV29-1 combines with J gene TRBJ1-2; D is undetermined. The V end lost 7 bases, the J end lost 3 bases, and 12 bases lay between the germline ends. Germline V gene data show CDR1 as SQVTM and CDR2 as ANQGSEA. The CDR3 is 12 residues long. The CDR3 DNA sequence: TGCAGCGCACTAGGTTGGGACTATGGCTACACCTTC. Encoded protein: CSALGWDYGYTF. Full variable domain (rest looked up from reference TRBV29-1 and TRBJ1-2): SAVISQKPSRDICQRGTSLTIQCQVDSQVTMMFWYRQQPGQSLTLIATANQGSEATYESGFVIDKFPISRPNLTFSTLTVSNMSPEDSSIYLCSALGWDYGYTFGSGTRLTVV.

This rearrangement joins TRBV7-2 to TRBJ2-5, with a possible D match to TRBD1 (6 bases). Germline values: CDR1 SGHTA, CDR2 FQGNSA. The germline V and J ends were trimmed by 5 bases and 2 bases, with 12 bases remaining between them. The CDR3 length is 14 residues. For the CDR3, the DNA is TGTGCCAGCAGCCCGGGACACATACAAGAGACCCAGTACTTC. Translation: CASSPGHIQETQYF.

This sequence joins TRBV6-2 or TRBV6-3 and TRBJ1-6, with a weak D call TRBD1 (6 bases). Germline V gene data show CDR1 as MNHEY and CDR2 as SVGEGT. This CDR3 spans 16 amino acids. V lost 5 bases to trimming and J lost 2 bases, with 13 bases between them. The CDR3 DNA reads TGTGCCAGCAGTACCAACCGGGACACCTATAATTCACCCCTCCACTTT. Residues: CASSTNRDTYNSPLHF.

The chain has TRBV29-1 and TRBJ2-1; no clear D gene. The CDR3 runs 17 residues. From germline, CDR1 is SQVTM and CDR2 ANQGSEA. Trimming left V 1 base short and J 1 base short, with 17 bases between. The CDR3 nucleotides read TGCAGCGTTGAAGGAGGATCCGAGCTAAGTTCCTACAATGAGCAGTTCTTC. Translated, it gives CSVEGGSELSSYNEQFF.

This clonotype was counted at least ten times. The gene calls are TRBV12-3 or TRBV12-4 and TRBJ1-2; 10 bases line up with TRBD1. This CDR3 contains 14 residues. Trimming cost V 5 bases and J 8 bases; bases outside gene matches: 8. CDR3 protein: CASSSSWDRGGYTF. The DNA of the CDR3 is TGTGCCAGCAGTAGTTCGTGGGACAGGGGCGGCTACACCTTC.

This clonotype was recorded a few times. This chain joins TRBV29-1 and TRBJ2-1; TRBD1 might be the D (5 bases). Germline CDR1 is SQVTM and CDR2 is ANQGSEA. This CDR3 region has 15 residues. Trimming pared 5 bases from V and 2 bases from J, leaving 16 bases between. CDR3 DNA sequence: TGCAGCGTTCTCATGGGTCAGGGAACCTACAATGAGCAGTTCTTC. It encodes CSVLMGQGTYNEQFF.

The CDR3 region is CSVGDGPYEQYF. Written as DNA, the CDR3 is TGCAGCGTTGGGGACGGTCCCTACGAGCAGTACTTC. The V call is TRBV29-1, the J call TRBJ2-7; perhaps D is TRBD1 or TRBD2 (5 bases each). CDR3 size: 12 residues. Deletions cut 4 bases from V and 2 bases from J, with 9 bases between. From germline, CDR1 is SQVTM and CDR2 ANQGSEA.

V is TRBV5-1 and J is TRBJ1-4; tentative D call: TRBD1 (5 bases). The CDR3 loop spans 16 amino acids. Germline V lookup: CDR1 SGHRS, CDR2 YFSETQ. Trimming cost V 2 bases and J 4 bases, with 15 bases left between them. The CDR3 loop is CASSFAGSGRNEKLFF. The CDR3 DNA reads TGCGCCAGCAGCTTCGCAGGGTCCGGGCGTAATGAAAAACTGTTTTTT. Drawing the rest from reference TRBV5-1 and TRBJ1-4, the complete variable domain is KAGVTQTPRYLIKTRGQQVTLSCSPISGHRSVSWYQQTPGQGLQFLFEYFSETQRNKGNFPGRFSGRQFSNSRSEMNVSTLELGDSALYLCASSFAGSGRNEKLFFGSGTQLSVL.

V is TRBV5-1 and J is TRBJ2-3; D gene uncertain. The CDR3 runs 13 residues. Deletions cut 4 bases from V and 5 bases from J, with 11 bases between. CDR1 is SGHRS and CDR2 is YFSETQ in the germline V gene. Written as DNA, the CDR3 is TGCGCCAGCAGCCCTGTCCTAGAAGATACGCAGTATTTT. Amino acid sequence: CASSPVLEDTQYF.

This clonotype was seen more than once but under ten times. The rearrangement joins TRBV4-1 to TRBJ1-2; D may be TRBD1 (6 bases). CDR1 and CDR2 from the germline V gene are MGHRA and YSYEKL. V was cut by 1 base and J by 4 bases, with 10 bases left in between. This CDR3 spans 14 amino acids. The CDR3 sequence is CASSQGLGGYGYTF. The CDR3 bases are TGCGCCAGCAGCCAAGGACTAGGGGGCTATGGCTACACCTTC.

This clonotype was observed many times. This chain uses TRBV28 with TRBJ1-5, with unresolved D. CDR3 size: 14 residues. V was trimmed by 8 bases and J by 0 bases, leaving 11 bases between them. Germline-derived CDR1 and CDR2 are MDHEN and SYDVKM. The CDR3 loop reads CASEAFYSNQPQHF. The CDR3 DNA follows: TGTGCCAGCGAGGCCTTCTATAGCAATCAGCCCCAGCATTTT.

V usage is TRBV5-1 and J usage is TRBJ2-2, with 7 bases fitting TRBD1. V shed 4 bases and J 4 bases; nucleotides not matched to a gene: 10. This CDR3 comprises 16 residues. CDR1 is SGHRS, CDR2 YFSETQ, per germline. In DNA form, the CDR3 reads TGCGCCAGCAGCGCACTAACAGGGGAGAGCACCGGGGAGCTGTTTTTT. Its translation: CASSALTGESTGELFF.

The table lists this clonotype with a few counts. CDR3 region: CASSYWASGRGEQFF. CDR3 bases: TGTGCCAGCAGTTATTGGGCTAGCGGGAGAGGGGAGCAGTTCTTC. The chain couples TRBV6-2 or TRBV6-3 to TRBJ2-1; 10 nucleotides match TRBD2. CDR1 and CDR2 from the germline V gene are MNHEY and SVGEGT. V gave up 3 bases and J gave up 10 bases; unmatched junction bases: 9. CDR3 length equals 15 residues.

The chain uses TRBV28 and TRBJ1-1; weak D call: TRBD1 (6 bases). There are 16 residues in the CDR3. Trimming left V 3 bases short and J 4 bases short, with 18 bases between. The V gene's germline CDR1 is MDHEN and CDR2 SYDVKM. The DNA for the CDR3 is TGTGCCAGCAGTTTGCTCCAGGGGCCGGGGGGCACTGAAGCTTTCTTT. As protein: CASSLLQGPGGTEAFF.

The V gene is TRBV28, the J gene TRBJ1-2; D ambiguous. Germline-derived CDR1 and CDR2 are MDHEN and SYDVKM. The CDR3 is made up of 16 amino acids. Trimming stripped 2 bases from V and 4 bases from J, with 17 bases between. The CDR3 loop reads CASSLGVPRIFYGYTF. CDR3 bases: TGTGCCAGCAGTTTAGGGGTACCGCGGATCTTCTATGGCTACACCTTC.

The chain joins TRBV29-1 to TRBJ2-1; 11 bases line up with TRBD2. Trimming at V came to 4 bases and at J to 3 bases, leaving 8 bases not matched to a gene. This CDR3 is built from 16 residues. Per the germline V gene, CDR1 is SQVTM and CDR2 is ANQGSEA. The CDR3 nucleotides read TGCAGCGTTGGACAAATGACTAGCGGGAACTACAATGAGCAGTTCTTC. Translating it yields CSVGQMTSGNYNEQFF.

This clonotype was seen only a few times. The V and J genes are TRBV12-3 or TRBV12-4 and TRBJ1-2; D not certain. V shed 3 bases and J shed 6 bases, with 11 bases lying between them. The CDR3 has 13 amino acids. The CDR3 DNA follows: TGTGCCAGCAGTTTTGGGCAGAACCATGGCTACACCTTC. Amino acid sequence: CASSFGQNHGYTF.

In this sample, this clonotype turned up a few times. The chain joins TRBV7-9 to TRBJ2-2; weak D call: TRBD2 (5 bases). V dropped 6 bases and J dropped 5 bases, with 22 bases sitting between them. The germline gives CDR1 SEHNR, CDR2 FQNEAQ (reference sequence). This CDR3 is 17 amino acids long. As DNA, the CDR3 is TGTGCCAGCAGGCCTAAGTGGGAGCGGAGCATAACCGGGGAGCTGTTTTTT. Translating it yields CASRPKWERSITGELFF. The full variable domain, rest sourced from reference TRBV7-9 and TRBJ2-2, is DTGVSQNPRHKITKRGQNVTFRCDPISEHNRLYWYRQTLGQGPEFLTYFQNEAQLEKSRLLSDRFSAERPKGSFSTLEIQRTEQGDSAMYLCASRPKWERSITGELFFGEGSRLTVL.

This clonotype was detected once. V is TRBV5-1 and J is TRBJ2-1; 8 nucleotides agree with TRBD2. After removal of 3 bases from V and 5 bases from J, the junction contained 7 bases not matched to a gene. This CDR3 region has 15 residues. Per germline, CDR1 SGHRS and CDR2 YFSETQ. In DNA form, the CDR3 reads TGCGCCAGCAGCTCTACCGGGACTAGGGACAATGAGCAGTTCTTC. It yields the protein CASSSTGTRDNEQFF.

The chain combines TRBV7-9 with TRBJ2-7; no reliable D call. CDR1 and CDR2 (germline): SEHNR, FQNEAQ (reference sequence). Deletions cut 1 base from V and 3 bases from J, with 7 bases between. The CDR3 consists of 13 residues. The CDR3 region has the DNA TGTGCCAGCAGCTTAGACAGTATCTACGAGCAGTACTTC. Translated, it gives CASSLDSIYEQYF. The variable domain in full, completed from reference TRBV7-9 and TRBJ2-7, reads DTGVSQNPRHKITKRGQNVTFRCDPISEHNRLYWYRQTLGQGPEFLTYFQNEAQLEKSRLLSDRFSAERPKGSFSTLEIQRTEQGDSAMYLCASSLDSIYEQYFGPGTRLTVT.

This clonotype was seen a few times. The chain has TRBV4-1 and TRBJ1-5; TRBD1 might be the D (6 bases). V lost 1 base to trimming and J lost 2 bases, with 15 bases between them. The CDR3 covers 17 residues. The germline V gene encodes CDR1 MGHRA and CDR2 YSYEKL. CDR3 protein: CASSQGLGGRGNQPQHF. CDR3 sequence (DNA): TGCGCCAGCAGCCAAGGACTCGGGGGCAGGGGCAATCAGCCCCAGCATTTT.

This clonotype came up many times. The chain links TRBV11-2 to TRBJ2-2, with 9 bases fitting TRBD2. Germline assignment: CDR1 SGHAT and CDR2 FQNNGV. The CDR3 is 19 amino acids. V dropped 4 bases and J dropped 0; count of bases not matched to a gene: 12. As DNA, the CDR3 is TGTGCCAGCAGCTCCGTAAATAGCGGGGGCCACTCGAACACCGGGGAGCTGTTTTTT. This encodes CASSSVNSGGHSNTGELFF.

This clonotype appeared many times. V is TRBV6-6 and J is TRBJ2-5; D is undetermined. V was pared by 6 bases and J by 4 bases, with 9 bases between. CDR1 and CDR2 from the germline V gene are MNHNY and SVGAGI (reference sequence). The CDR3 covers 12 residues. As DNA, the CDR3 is TGTGCCAGCAGGTCCGTGGCAGAGACCCAGTACTTC. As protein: CASRSVAETQYF.

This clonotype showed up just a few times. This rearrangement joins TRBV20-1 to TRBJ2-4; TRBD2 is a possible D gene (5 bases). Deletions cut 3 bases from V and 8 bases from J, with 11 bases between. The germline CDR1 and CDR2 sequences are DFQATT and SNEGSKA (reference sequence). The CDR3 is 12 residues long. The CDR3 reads CSASRLEDIQYF. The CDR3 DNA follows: TGCAGTGCTAGCCGCCTGGAGGACATTCAGTACTTC.